Each of the 30 T cell receptor beta chains below was sequenced from the same sample in a study of T-cell reconstitution after alpha-beta-depleted transplantation in children. Unique molecular identifiers were built into the TCRbeta library. TCRdb independently ran MiXCR on the PCR reads; one entry per CDR3 protein. The repertoire has 200,000 to 250,000 distinct CDR3 sequences, roughly 9% of them found once; the top ten carry approximately 6.2%. This specimen was PBMCs from the stem cell graft donor, taken from the stem cell graft. These receptors were collected from a human donor who donated a stem cell graft to a child with acute lymphoblastic leukemia.

This clonotype was seen ten or more times. The chain uses TRBV3-1 and TRBJ2-5; 11 nucleotides line up with TRBD2. The CDR3 runs to 16 residues. Germline CDR1 LGHDT, CDR2 YNNKEL (reference sequence). V shed 4 bases and J 2 bases; nucleotides not matched to a gene: 6. CDR3 in DNA: TGTGCCAGCAGCCGCACTAGCGGGGGATTTCAAGAGACCCAGTACTTC. Amino acids: CASSRTSGGFQETQYF.

The CDR3 region has the DNA TGCAGTGCTGGGCGGACAGGGGGTAGCAATCAGCCCCAGCATTTT. It codes for CSAGRTGGSNQPQHF. The chain carries TRBV20-1 and TRBJ1-5; TRBD1 agrees at 10 bases. This CDR3 is 15 amino acids long. The V and J ends lost 5 bases and 0 bases, in that order; junction bases with no gene match: 4. Germline V gene sequence: CDR1 DFQATT, CDR2 SNEGSKA (reference sequence).

The chain has TRBV4-1 and TRBJ2-5; TRBD1 aligns across 11 bases. The CDR3 totals 15 residues. V was clipped by 2 bases and J by 4 bases; unmatched bases: 3. From germline, CDR1 is MGHRA and CDR2 YSYEKL. CDR3 DNA: TGCGCCAGCAGCCAATTTGGACAGGGGGCAGAGACCCAGTACTTC. Its protein product is CASSQFGQGAETQYF.

This clonotype was observed many times. The J gene is TRBJ1-5, the V gene TRBV28, with a tentative D call TRBD1 (6 bases). CDR1 and CDR2 (germline): MDHEN, SYDVKM. Trimming removed 4 bases from V and 6 bases from J, with 16 bases in between. The CDR3 spans 15 residues. CDR3 in amino acids: CASSSVGGAGQPQHF. CDR3 nucleotide sequence: TGTGCCAGCAGTTCGGTGGGGGGGGCAGGTCAGCCCCAGCATTTT.

V is TRBV10-3 and J is TRBJ1-2; 7 nucleotides agree with TRBD1. CDR1 and CDR2 from the germline V gene are ENHRY and SYGVKD. The CDR3 extends over 13 amino acids. The trim removed 8 bases at V and 0 bases at J, leaving 3 bases unmatched. Here the CDR3 DNA reads TGTGCCATCCTACAGGGGCCTAACTATGGCTACACCTTC. This codes for CAILQGPNYGYTF.

This clonotype was counted ten times or more. The chain employs TRBV7-2 and TRBJ1-1; D uncertain. The V end was cut by 6 bases, the J end by 7 bases, with 18 bases between. The CDR3 totals 14 residues. The germline CDR1 and CDR2 sequences are SGHTA and FQGNSA. The CDR3 spells CASSYGLSGLEAFF. The CDR3 DNA sequence: TGTGCCAGCAGTTACGGACTCTCAGGACTTGAAGCTTTCTTT. Full variable domain (missing parts from reference TRBV7-2 and TRBJ1-1): GAGVSQSPSNKVTEKGKDVELRCDPISGHTALYWYRQSLGQGLEFLIYFQGNSAPDKSGLPSDRFSAERTGGSVSTLTIQRTQQEDSAVYLCASSYGLSGLEAFFGQGTRLTVV.

This clonotype was seen many times. The CDR3 sequence: CSAEAQSEAFF. CDR3 bases: TGCAGTGCAGAGGCCCAGTCTGAAGCTTTCTTT. The V gene is TRBV20-1, the J gene TRBJ1-1; D unclear. Germline V gene lookup returns CDR1 DFQATT and CDR2 SNEGSKA (reference sequence). The CDR3 length is 11 residues. The V and J ends lost 6 bases and 6 bases respectively, with 11 bases between them.

This clonotype appeared a few times. The chain has TRBV12-3 or TRBV12-4 and TRBJ1-3, with D unresolved. The CDR3 covers 13 residues. Trimming cost V 6 bases and J 0 bases, with 6 bases left between them. CDR3 in amino acids: CASRMSSGNTIYF. As DNA, the CDR3 is TGTGCCAGCAGAATGAGCTCTGGAAACACCATATATTTT.

This clonotype has at least ten counts. The chain recombines TRBV7-2 with TRBJ1-2; 7 bases align to TRBD1. The germline V gene has CDR1 SGHTA and CDR2 FQGNSA. The CDR3 extends over 13 amino acids. V lost 6 bases and J lost 6; bases outside the gene matches: 7. The CDR3, as DNA: TGTGCCAGCAGTCTACAGGGGCTGGATGGCTACACCTTC. This codes for CASSLQGLDGYTF.

This clonotype came up a few times. The V gene is TRBV5-1, the J gene TRBJ1-4, with 8 bases identical to TRBD1. The germline gives CDR1 SGHRS, CDR2 YFSETQ. The CDR3 runs 13 residues. After removal of 4 bases from V and 5 bases from J, the junction contained 1 base not matched to a gene. CDR3 amino acids: CASSRTGNEKLFF. The CDR3 bases are TGCGCCAGCAGCCGGACAGGGAATGAAAAACTGTTTTTT.

This clonotype has ten or more counts. The V and J genes are TRBV13 and TRBJ2-1; tentatively, D is TRBD2 (6 bases). There are 17 residues in the CDR3. Germline CDR1 is PRHDT and CDR2 is FYEKMQ (reference sequence). V lost 3 bases and J 6 bases, leaving 21 bases between the germline ends. The CDR3 region has the DNA TGTGCCAGCAGCTTTGGGATGGGAGGACCAACTGTCAATGAGCAGTTCTTC. It encodes CASSFGMGGPTVNEQFF.

This clonotype was recorded many times. V and J are TRBV12-3 or TRBV12-4 and TRBJ1-1, with D perhaps matching TRBD1 (6 bases). V lost 1 base and J lost 8, with 11 bases in between. The CDR3 sequence is 13 residues long. The CDR3 loop is CASSLVEGGEAFF. The CDR3 DNA is TGTGCCAGCAGTTTAGTCGAGGGGGGCGAAGCTTTCTTT.

A few counts support this clonotype. CDR3 loop: CASSPTGGPQHF. The CDR3, as DNA: TGTGCCAGCAGCCCTACGGGGGGGCCCCAGCATTTT. The rearrangement uses TRBV7-9 and TRBJ1-5; perhaps TRBD1 as D (5 bases). The CDR3 sequence is 12 residues long. CDR1 is SEHNR and CDR2 is FQNEAQ in the germline V gene (reference sequence). Trimming took 5 bases from V and 9 from J, leaving 11 bases between them.

This clonotype was observed many times. The chain combines TRBV3-1 with TRBJ2-1, with 8 positions matching TRBD2. The germline gives CDR1 LGHDT, CDR2 YNNKEL (reference sequence). This CDR3 spans 13 amino acids. V shed 8 bases, J shed 0 bases, and the junction held 0 bases outside the gene matches. The chain's CDR3 is CASAGGSYNEQFF. The CDR3 nucleotides are TGTGCCAGCGCGGGGGGCTCCTACAATGAGCAGTTCTTC.

V and J are TRBV12-3 or TRBV12-4 and TRBJ2-7; D perhaps matches TRBD2 (5 bases). The CDR3 length is 15 residues. The V and J ends lost 7 bases and 4 bases respectively, with 20 bases between them. CDR3 sequence reads: CASTLHGGGKYEQYF. The CDR3 DNA sequence: TGTGCCAGCACCCTCCACGGCGGAGGTAAATACGAGCAGTACTTC.

This clonotype was seen more than once but under ten times. The V call is TRBV5-1, the J call TRBJ1-1, with a possible D match to TRBD1 (6 bases). The CDR3 consists of 14 residues. With 3 bases removed from V and 0 bases from J, the gap between germline ends came to 9 bases. Germline CDR1 reads SGHRS; CDR2 reads YFSETQ. The CDR3 DNA reads TGCGCCAGCAGCTGGACAGCCATGAACACTGAAGCTTTCTTT. Translated, it gives CASSWTAMNTEAFF. Supplemented by reference TRBV5-1 and TRBJ1-1, the full variable domain reads KAGVTQTPRYLIKTRGQQVTLSCSPISGHRSVSWYQQTPGQGLQFLFEYFSETQRNKGNFPGRFSGRQFSNSRSEMNVSTLELGDSALYLCASSWTAMNTEAFFGQGTRLTVV.

This clonotype was seen a few times. CDR3 DNA sequence: TGTGCCAGCAGCCGGGGGACTAGCGGGTACACCGGGGAGCTGTTTTTT. Translating it yields CASSRGTSGYTGELFF. This rearrangement joins TRBV7-2 to TRBJ2-2, with 12 nucleotides matching TRBD2. The CDR3 is made up of 16 amino acids. Trimming took 5 bases from V and 3 from J; bases not matched to a gene: 4. Germline values: CDR1 SGHTA, CDR2 FQGNSA.

V usage is TRBV5-5 and J usage is TRBJ1-1; D remains unclear. The V and J ends lost 0 bases and 4 bases respectively, with 13 bases between them. This CDR3 region has 15 residues. Germline CDR1 SGHKS, CDR2 YYEKEE (reference sequence). Written as DNA, the CDR3 is TGTGCCAGCAGCTTGGGGTACTGGGGAGGCACTGAAGCTTTCTTT. Its translation is CASSLGYWGGTEAFF.

DNA of the CDR3: TGTGCCAGCAGCTTAGTGGTAGGGACAGGGACCTACGAGCAGTACTTC. It codes for CASSLVVGTGTYEQYF. The chain links TRBV11-2 to TRBJ2-7; 9 nucleotides match TRBD1. V lost 1 base to trimming and J lost 2 bases; unmatched junction nucleotides: 6. The CDR3 runs to 16 residues. The germline V gene encodes CDR1 SGHAT and CDR2 FQNNGV.

In its sample, this clonotype was seen many times. The J gene is TRBJ1-5, the V gene TRBV5-6; 7 nucleotides match TRBD1. V was clipped by 4 bases and J by 0 bases; unmatched bases: 7. Germline lookup yields CDR1 SGHDT and CDR2 YYEEEE. CDR3 length: 16 residues. The CDR3 sequence is CASSIRTGYSNQPQHF. The CDR3 DNA sequence: TGTGCCAGCAGCATAAGGACAGGCTATAGCAATCAGCCCCAGCATTTT.

This clonotype was detected many times. This chain connects TRBV20-1 to TRBJ1-5; weak D call: TRBD1 (5 bases). This CDR3 is 12 amino acids long. V gave up 4 bases and J gave up 4 bases, with 8 bases separating them. CDR1 and CDR2 from the germline V gene are DFQATT and SNEGSKA (reference sequence). The chain's CDR3 is CSAMRGNQPQHF. CDR3 bases: TGCAGTGCTATGAGGGGTAATCAGCCCCAGCATTTT.

The chain employs TRBV12-3 or TRBV12-4 and TRBJ2-2; 11 nucleotides match TRBD2. The junction had 10 bases not matched to a gene; V was cut back by 6 bases and J by 1 base. The length of the CDR3 is 18 residues. CDR3 sequence: CASSPRGGLAGNTGELFF. Here the CDR3 DNA reads TGTGCCAGCAGCCCCAGGGGTGGACTAGCGGGGAACACCGGGGAGCTGTTTTTT.

The chain joins TRBV21-1 to TRBJ2-1. TRBV21-1 is a pseudogene locus. The CDR3 length is 18 residues. The CDR3 reads CASSKKWGGTCGNNEQFF. CDR3 nucleotides: TGTGCCAGCAGCAAAAAATGGGGTGGTACTTGTGGGAACAATGAGCAGTTCTTC.

Details on this clonotype: One base away lies a much larger clone, so this may be a sequencing read error. The conserved phenylalanine or tryptophan is not found at the CDR3 terminus, so this likely reflects a read error. J is TRBJ2-3 and V is TRBV12-3 or TRBV12-4; 10 positions match TRBD2. This CDR3 has 16 amino acids. Trimming took 6 bases from V and 2 from J; bases not matched to a gene: 8. The CDR3 region is CASRLSSGGFTDTQYC. The CDR3 nucleotides read TGTGCCAGCAGGCTATCTAGCGGGGGTTTCACAGATACGCAGTATTGT.

This clonotype was counted between two and nine times. The chain couples TRBV7-2 to TRBJ2-3; TRBD2 might be the D (6 bases). The CDR3 is 17 amino acids. Per the germline V gene, CDR1 is SGHTA and CDR2 is FQGNSA. V dropped 4 bases and J dropped 7 bases, with 24 bases sitting between them. The CDR3 here is CASSYLRGGVGANTQYF. The CDR3 region has the DNA TGTGCCAGCAGCTATCTGAGAGGCGGGGTGGGTGCGAATACGCAGTATTTT. The full variable domain, completed using reference TRBV7-2 and TRBJ2-3, is GAGVSQSPSNKVTEKGKDVELRCDPISGHTALYWYRQSLGQGLEFLIYFQGNSAPDKSGLPSDRFSAERTGGSVSTLTIQRTQQEDSAVYLCASSYLRGGVGANTQYFGPGTRLTVL.

This clonotype appeared many times. V and J are TRBV12-3 or TRBV12-4 and TRBJ1-5, with D possibly TRBD1 on 6 matching bases. The germline V and J ends were trimmed by 7 bases and 2 bases, with 12 bases remaining between them. This CDR3 contains 14 residues. CDR3 protein: CASNPTGGNQPQHF. The CDR3 region has the DNA TGTGCCAGCAACCCGACAGGCGGCAATCAGCCCCAGCATTTT.

This clonotype was detected a few times. The rearrangement links TRBV5-5 to TRBJ1-4; D unclear. Germline V CDR1 and CDR2: SGHKS, YYEKEE (reference sequence). The length of the CDR3 is 15 residues. V was cut by 6 bases and J by 0 bases, with 12 bases left in between. The CDR3 nucleotides read TGTGCCAGCAAGGGTGGTCATACAACTAATGAAAAACTGTTTTTT. It translates to CASKGGHTTNEKLFF.

This clonotype was seen only a few times. V gene TRBV4-3 combines with J gene TRBJ1-6; D gene uncertain. Germline assignment: CDR1 LGHNA and CDR2 YSLEER. Trimming cost V 0 bases and J 1 base, with 10 bases left between them. This CDR3 contains 17 residues. The CDR3 is CASSQDDARSYNSPLHF. The DNA for the CDR3 is TGCGCCAGCAGCCAAGATGACGCCAGGTCCTATAATTCACCCCTCCACTTT.

This chain connects TRBV23-1 to TRBJ2-1; 10 bases fit TRBD2. TRBV23-1 is an ORF, and what it does is uncertain. This CDR3 is 16 amino acids long. V shed 6 bases, J shed 0 bases, and the junction held 5 bases outside the gene matches. The CDR3 DNA is TGCGCCAGCAGCCGGAGCGGGAGGGACTCCTACAATGAGCAGTTCTTC. Translating it yields CASSRSGRDSYNEQFF.

As regards this clonotype: This sequence may be a read error, since a much larger clone differs from it by one base. The V gene is TRBV6-2 or TRBV6-3, the J gene TRBJ1-4; D is unclear. The CDR3 loop spans 14 amino acids. Germline-derived CDR1 and CDR2 are MNHEY and SVGEGT. V lost 5 bases to trimming and J lost 5 bases, with 12 bases between them. CDR3 residues: CASSTQQSNEKLFF. The CDR3 DNA follows: TGTGCCAGCAGTACTCAACAGTCAAATGAAAAACTGTTTTTT.